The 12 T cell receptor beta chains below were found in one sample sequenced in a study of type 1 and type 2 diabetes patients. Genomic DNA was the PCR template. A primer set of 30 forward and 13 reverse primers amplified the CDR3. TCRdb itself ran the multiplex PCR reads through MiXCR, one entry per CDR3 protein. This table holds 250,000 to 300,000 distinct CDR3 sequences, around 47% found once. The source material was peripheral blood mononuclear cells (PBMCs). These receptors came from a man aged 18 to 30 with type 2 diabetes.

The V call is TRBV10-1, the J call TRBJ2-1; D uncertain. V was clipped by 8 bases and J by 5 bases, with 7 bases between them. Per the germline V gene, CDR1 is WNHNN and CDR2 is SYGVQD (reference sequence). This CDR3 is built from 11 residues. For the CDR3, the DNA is TGCGCCAGCTCTGGCGACAATGAGCAGTTCTTC. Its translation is CASSGDNEQFF.

In nucleotides, the CDR3 is TGTGCCAGCAGCTTAGATCTCGGGATATCTGAAGCTTTCTTT. This gives the protein CASSLDLGISEAFF. This rearrangement joins TRBV7-2 to TRBJ1-1; D remains unclear. Germline V gives CDR1 SGHTA, CDR2 FQGNSA. This CDR3 has 14 residues. The V and J ends lost 1 base and 6 bases respectively, with 12 bases between them.

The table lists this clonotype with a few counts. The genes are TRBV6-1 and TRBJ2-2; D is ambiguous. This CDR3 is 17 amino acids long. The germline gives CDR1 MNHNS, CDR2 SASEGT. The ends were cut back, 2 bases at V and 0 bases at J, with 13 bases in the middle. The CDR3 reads CASSESESAANTGELFF. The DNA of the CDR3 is TGTGCCAGCAGTGAATCAGAGTCAGCTGCGAACACCGGGGAGCTGTTTTTT.

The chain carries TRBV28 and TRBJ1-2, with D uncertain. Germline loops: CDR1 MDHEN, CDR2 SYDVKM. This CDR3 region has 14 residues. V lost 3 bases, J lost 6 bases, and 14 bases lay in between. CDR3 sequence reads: CASSLREINHGYTF. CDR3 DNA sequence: TGTGCCAGCAGTTTGAGGGAAATCAACCATGGCTACACCTTC.

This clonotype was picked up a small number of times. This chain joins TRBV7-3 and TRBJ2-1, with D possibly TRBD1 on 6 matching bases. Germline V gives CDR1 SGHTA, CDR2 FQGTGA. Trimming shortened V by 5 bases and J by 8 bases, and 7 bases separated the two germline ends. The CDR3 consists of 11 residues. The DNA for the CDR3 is TGTGCCAGCAGCAAGGGGGATGAGCAGTTCTTC. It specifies CASSKGDEQFF.

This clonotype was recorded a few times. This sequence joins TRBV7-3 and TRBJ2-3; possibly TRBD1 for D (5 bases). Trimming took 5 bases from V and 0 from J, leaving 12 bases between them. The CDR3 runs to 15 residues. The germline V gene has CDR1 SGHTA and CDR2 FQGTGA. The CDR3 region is CASSLIRASTDTQYF. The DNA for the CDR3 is TGTGCCAGCAGCCTAATCAGGGCCAGCACAGATACGCAGTATTTT.

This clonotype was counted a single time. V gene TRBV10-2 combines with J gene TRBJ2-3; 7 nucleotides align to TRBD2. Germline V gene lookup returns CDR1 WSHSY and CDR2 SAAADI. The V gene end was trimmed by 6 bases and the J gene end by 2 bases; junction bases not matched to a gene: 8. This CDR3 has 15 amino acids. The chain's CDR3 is CASRARGVPTDTQYF. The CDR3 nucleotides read TGCGCCAGCAGGGCCCGGGGGGTTCCCACAGATACGCAGTATTTT.

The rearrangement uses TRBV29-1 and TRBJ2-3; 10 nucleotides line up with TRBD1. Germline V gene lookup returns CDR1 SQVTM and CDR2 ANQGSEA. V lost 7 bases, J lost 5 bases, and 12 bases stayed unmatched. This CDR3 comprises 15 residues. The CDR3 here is CSAVGTGDPGDTQYF. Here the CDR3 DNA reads TGCAGCGCTGTGGGGACAGGGGATCCAGGAGATACGCAGTATTTT.

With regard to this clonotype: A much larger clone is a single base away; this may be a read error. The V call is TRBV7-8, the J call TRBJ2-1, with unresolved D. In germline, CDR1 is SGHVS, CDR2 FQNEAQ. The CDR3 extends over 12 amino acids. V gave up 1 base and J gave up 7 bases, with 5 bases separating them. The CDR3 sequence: CASSLGMNEQFF. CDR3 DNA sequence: TGTGCCAGCAGCTTAGGGATGAATGAGCAGTTCTTC.

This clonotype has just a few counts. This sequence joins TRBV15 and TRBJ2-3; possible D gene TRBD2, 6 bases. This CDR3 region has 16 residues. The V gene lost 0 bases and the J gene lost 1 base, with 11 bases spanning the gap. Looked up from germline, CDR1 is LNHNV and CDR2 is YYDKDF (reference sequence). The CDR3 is CATSRDPGGRTDTQYF. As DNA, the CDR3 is TGTGCCACCAGCAGAGATCCCGGGGGTCGCACAGATACGCAGTATTTT.

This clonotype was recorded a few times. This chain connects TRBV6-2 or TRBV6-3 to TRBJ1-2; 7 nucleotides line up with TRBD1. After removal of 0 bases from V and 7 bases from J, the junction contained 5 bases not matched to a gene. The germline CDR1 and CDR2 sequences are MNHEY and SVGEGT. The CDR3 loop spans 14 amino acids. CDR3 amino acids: CASSYSGTASGYTF. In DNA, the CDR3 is TGTGCCAGCAGTTACTCGGGGACAGCTTCTGGCTACACCTTC.

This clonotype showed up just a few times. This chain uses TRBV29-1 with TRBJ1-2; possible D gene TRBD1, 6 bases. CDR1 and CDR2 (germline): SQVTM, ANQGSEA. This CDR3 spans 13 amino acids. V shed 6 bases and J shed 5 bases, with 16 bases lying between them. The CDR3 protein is CSVPRTDKYGYTF. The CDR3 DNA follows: TGCAGCGTCCCTCGGACAGATAAATATGGCTACACCTTC.